These 28 T cell receptor beta chains came from one sample sequenced in a study of blood T cells in healthy people across ages. Sample-barcoded 5' priming and a J-beta primer mix drove a second PCR of 7 to 11 cycles. TCRdb recomputed calls from the 5' RACE reads with MiXCR, one row per CDR3 protein. The table includes some 690,000 distinct CDR3 sequences, 20% to 25% detected once. Sequenced: blood. These receptor sequences come from an older man in good health.

This sequence joins TRBV20-1 and TRBJ2-5; no definite D call. The better agreement between TRBJ2-1 and the DNA end casts doubt on the J call. Germline values: CDR1 DFQATT, CDR2 SNEGSKA (reference sequence). CDR3 length: 15 residues. In nucleotides, the CDR3 is TGCAGTGCTAGACGTCAGGCCCTGTCGAACAATGAGCAGTTCTTC. Translation: CSARRQALSNNEQFF.

As concerns this clonotype: One end of the junction does not line up with germline, which may come from a read error. V is TRBV12-3 or TRBV12-4 and J is TRBJ2-3, with D perhaps TRBD2 (5 bases). This CDR3 is built from 13 residues. Here the CDR3 reads CAGGRSSADAQYF. CDR3 DNA sequence: TGTGCCGGTGGGAGAAGTAGCGCAGATGCGCAGTATTTT.

This clonotype was observed a handful of times. This chain joins TRBV24-1 and TRBJ2-3, with D perhaps given as TRBD1 or TRBD2 (5 bases each). CDR1 KGHDR and CDR2 SFDVKD come from the germline V gene. The V end was cut by 1 base, the J end by 3 bases, with 7 bases between. This CDR3 contains 14 residues. CDR3 protein: CATSDFGTTDTQYF. The CDR3 DNA reads as TGTGCCACCAGTGATTTCGGGACGACAGATACGCAGTATTTT.

The V and J genes are TRBV7-2 and TRBJ1-2; the match to TRBD1 covers 8 bases. Germline CDR1 reads SGHTA; CDR2 reads FQGNSA. Trimming at V came to 1 base and at J to 7 bases, leaving 2 bases not matched to a gene. The CDR3 is 13 amino acids. The CDR3 spells CTSSLDRGGGYTF. The CDR3 DNA sequence: TGTACCAGCAGCTTAGACAGGGGGGGTGGCTACACCTTC.

A remark on this clonotype: The junction departs from germline at one end; a sequencing error may be responsible. The chain recombines TRBV7-3 with TRBJ2-3, with TRBD2 matching over 8 bases. Germline V CDR1 and CDR2: SGHTA, FQGTGA. This CDR3 has 15 amino acids. The CDR3 DNA reads as TGTTCCAGCAGCTCCGTAGCGGGATGGACAGATACGCAGTATTTT. Protein: CSSSSVAGWTDTQYF.

The chain joins TRBV18 to TRBJ2-4; D uncertain. The CDR3 is made up of 16 amino acids. The germline V gene encodes CDR1 KGHSH and CDR2 LQKENI. Trimming stripped 3 bases from V and 3 bases from J, with 15 bases between. DNA of the CDR3: TGTGCCAGCTCACCTTTAATCGAAGGGCGCAAAAACATTCAGTACTTC. It translates to CASSPLIEGRKNIQYF.

The chain links TRBV10-3 to TRBJ2-3, with D possibly being TRBD1 (6 bases). V lost 6 bases to trimming and J lost 6 bases, with 16 bases between them. Germline CDR1 reads ENHRY; CDR2 reads SYGVKD. The CDR3 covers 14 residues. DNA of the CDR3: TGTGCCATCAGGGCAGAAGGGGGATCCGATACGCAGTATTTT. Encoded protein: CAIRAEGGSDTQYF.

This clonotype was seen only a few times. This sequence joins TRBV6-1 and TRBJ1-5; weak D call: TRBD1 (5 bases). Trimming took 8 bases from V and 6 from J, leaving 20 bases between them. Germline assignment: CDR1 MNHNS and CDR2 SASEGT. The CDR3 sequence is 15 residues long. The CDR3 region is CASRAGRRWSQPQHF. In DNA form, the CDR3 reads TGTGCCAGCCGAGCGGGACGAAGATGGAGTCAGCCCCAGCATTTT.

A few counts support this clonotype. The rearrangement uses TRBV6-5 and TRBJ2-3, with TRBD2 matching 13 bases. The trim removed 8 bases at V and 9 bases at J, leaving 11 bases unmatched. The CDR3 length is 15 residues. Germline V gene sequence: CDR1 MNHEY, CDR2 SVGAGI. The CDR3 region has the DNA TGTGCCAGCTCATACAGAGGGACTAGCGGGGTCACGCAGTATTTT. Its protein is CASSYRGTSGVTQYF.

This clonotype was counted between two and nine times. V is TRBV6-6 and J is TRBJ2-7; 10 bases line up with TRBD1. Germline V gives CDR1 MNHNY, CDR2 SVGAGI (reference sequence). This CDR3 is built from 16 residues. J lost 7 bases, V lost 2 bases, and 11 bases had no gene match. The CDR3 bases are TGTGCCAGCAGTTACACGGACAGGGGGTCCTCCTGGGAGCAGTACTTC. This sequence encodes CASSYTDRGSSWEQYF.

This clonotype was detected a few times. V usage is TRBV20-1 and J usage is TRBJ1-1; D gene uncertain. The V gene lost 2 bases and the J gene lost 3 bases, with 19 bases spanning the gap. The germline gives CDR1 DFQATT, CDR2 SNEGSKA (reference sequence). The CDR3 runs to 16 residues. DNA of the CDR3: TGCAGTGCTAGACCTTACCCCGATCTTCGGGACACTGAAGCTTTCTTT. Protein: CSARPYPDLRDTEAFF.

This clonotype was picked up a small number of times. The chain uses TRBV6-1 and TRBJ1-1; unclear D gene. V gave up 7 bases and J gave up 0 bases, with 15 bases separating them. Germline CDR1 reads MNHNS; CDR2 reads SASEGT. CDR3 length: 15 amino acids. The CDR3 here is CASNQPGLLNTEAFF. The CDR3 region has the DNA TGTGCCAGCAACCAACCCGGACTCCTGAACACTGAAGCTTTCTTT.

This clonotype has more than one count but fewer than ten. The chain has TRBV4-1 and TRBJ1-4, with TRBD1 matching 9 bases. V was pared by 0 bases and J by 8 bases, with 7 bases of the junction left unmatched. The CDR3 has 16 amino acids. Germline V gives CDR1 MGHRA, CDR2 YSYEKL. DNA for the CDR3: TGCGCCAGCAGCCAAGAATGGACAGGGGAAAGAGAAAAACTGTTTTTT. This encodes CASSQEWTGEREKLFF.

This clonotype appeared a few times. This chain uses TRBV20-1 with TRBJ2-1; 7 positions agree with TRBD2. The CDR3 extends over 14 amino acids. Germline-derived CDR1 and CDR2 are DFQATT and SNEGSKA (reference sequence). V lost 6 bases to trimming and J lost 7 bases; unmatched junction nucleotides: 12. CDR3 DNA: TGCAGTGCCCCTCGGCTAGCGGCGATGAATGAGCAGTTCTTC. It translates to CSAPRLAAMNEQFF.

This clonotype was seen a handful of times. The chain has TRBV7-9 and TRBJ1-4; weak D call: TRBD1 (6 bases). The germline V and J ends were trimmed by 5 bases and 5 bases, with 18 bases remaining between them. Germline CDR1 and CDR2: SEHNR and FQNEAQ (reference sequence). The CDR3 sequence is 16 residues long. CDR3 protein: CASSTRSGGPNEKLFF. The CDR3 DNA follows: TGTGCCAGCAGCACCCGATCGGGGGGCCCAAATGAAAAACTGTTTTTT.

CDR3 in amino acids: CASSVSFTEQFF. CDR3 nucleotides: TGCGCCAGCAGCGTGAGCTTTACGGAGCAGTTCTTC. The chain recombines TRBV5-1 with TRBJ2-1; D is uncertain. The V end was cut by 4 bases, the J end by 10 bases, with 12 bases between. The CDR3 runs to 12 residues. The germline gives CDR1 SGHRS, CDR2 YFSETQ. Full variable domain (missing parts from reference TRBV5-1 and TRBJ2-1): KAGVTQTPRYLIKTRGQQVTLSCSPISGHRSVSWYQQTPGQGLQFLFEYFSETQRNKGNFPGRFSGRQFSNSRSEMNVSTLELGDSALYLCASSVSFTEQFFGPGTRLTVL.

This clonotype was seen a handful of times. This chain joins TRBV5-8 and TRBJ2-1; tentatively, D is TRBD2 (6 bases). Germline CDR1 is SGHTS and CDR2 is YDEGEE. The CDR3 is 14 amino acids. Between the trimmed V and J ends, which lost 0 bases and 10 bases, there was a span of 14 bases. The CDR3 spells CASSLGLGLSEQFF. The CDR3 DNA follows: TGTGCCAGCAGCTTGGGACTAGGGTTGAGCGAGCAGTTCTTC.

This chain connects TRBV6-6 to TRBJ2-1; a weak D match, TRBD2 (6 bases). The V gene lost 7 bases and the J gene lost 2 bases, with 15 bases spanning the gap. CDR3 size: 15 residues. Germline loops: CDR1 MNHNY, CDR2 SVGAGI (reference sequence). Here the CDR3 DNA reads TGTGCCAGCAATCGTGGGGACTCGACCTACAATGAGCAGTTCTTC. Protein product: CASNRGDSTYNEQFF.

The rearrangement joins TRBV20-1 to TRBJ1-2, with D uncertain. The germline V gene has CDR1 DFQATT and CDR2 SNEGSKA (reference sequence). The CDR3 runs 13 residues. V lost 0 bases and J lost 3, with 8 bases in between. The CDR3 DNA is TGCAGTGCTAGAGAAGGCACTTACTATGGCTACACCTTC. Residues: CSAREGTYYGYTF.

The chain employs TRBV10-3 and TRBJ2-7, with TRBD2 as a possible D gene (6 bases). The J call is doubtful: the DNA matches TRBJ2-5 better. Germline V gene sequence: CDR1 ENHRY, CDR2 SYGVKD. The CDR3 totals 14 residues. The chain's CDR3 is CAISGGLRGETQYF. CDR3 bases: TGTGCCATCAGTGGGGGACTGAGGGGAGAGACCCAGTACTTC.

The J gene is TRBJ1-4, the V gene TRBV9; the D gene is possibly TRBD1 (6 bases). The ends were cut back, 6 bases at V and 7 bases at J, with 13 bases in the middle. Germline V gives CDR1 SGDLS, CDR2 YYNGEE. CDR3 size: 13 residues. The CDR3 nucleotides read TGTGCCAGCATCGGTCGGGGGCGTGAAAAACTGTTTTTT. Translation: CASIGRGREKLFF.

This rearrangement joins TRBV7-9 to TRBJ2-3; D gene uncertain. Germline-derived CDR1 and CDR2 are SEHNR and FQNEAQ (reference sequence). V dropped 7 bases and J dropped 0 bases, with 11 bases sitting between them. The CDR3 spans 14 residues. The DNA for the CDR3 is TGTGCCAGCATCCCAAAAACTAGCACAGATACGCAGTATTTT. It is translated as CASIPKTSTDTQYF.

The chain joins TRBV3-1 to TRBJ2-3; 8 bases are shared with TRBD2. Germline V gives CDR1 LGHDT, CDR2 YNNKEL (reference sequence). This CDR3 contains 16 residues. Trimming removed 2 bases from V and 2 bases from J; junction bases left unmatched: 6. The CDR3 protein is CASSQLAGGHTDTQYF. CDR3 nucleotides: TGTGCCAGCAGCCAACTTGCGGGGGGACACACAGATACGCAGTATTTT.

Ten or more counts support this clonotype. Here the CDR3 DNA reads TGCAGCGTTGATAGTGGAACCACAGATACGCAGTATTTT. This encodes CSVDSGTTDTQYF. The V and J genes are TRBV29-1 and TRBJ2-3; D is ambiguous. The length of the CDR3 is 13 residues. Per the germline V gene, CDR1 is SQVTM and CDR2 is ANQGSEA. V was shortened by 3 bases and J by 2 bases, with 9 bases between the two germline ends.

This clonotype was seen a handful of times. The V and J genes are TRBV20-1 and TRBJ2-5; 7 positions agree with TRBD2. The CDR3 totals 12 residues. Trimming took 5 bases from V and 3 from J; bases not matched to a gene: 3. CDR1 is DFQATT, CDR2 SNEGSKA, per germline (reference sequence). The CDR3: CSAAGDKETQYF. In DNA form, the CDR3 reads TGCAGTGCTGCGGGGGATAAAGAGACCCAGTACTTC.

This clonotype was counted a few times. This chain uses TRBV5-1 with TRBJ2-3; the match to TRBD2 covers 7 bases. V lost 5 bases, J lost 2 bases, and 8 bases stayed unmatched. This CDR3 comprises 15 residues. Germline V gene sequence: CDR1 SGHRS, CDR2 YFSETQ. The CDR3 nucleotides are TGCGCCAGCAGTCCCGGACTAGGAAACACAGATACGCAGTATTTT. It codes for CASSPGLGNTDTQYF.

This clonotype was seen only a few times. The genes are TRBV5-7 and TRBJ1-2, with D possibly TRBD1 on 5 matching bases. TRBV5-7 is known as an ORF, though its function is uncertain. Trimming shortened V by 0 bases and J by 0 bases, and 9 bases separated the two germline ends. The CDR3 sequence is 15 residues long. The DNA of the CDR3 is TGTGCCAGCAGCTTGGGGGGCAACTCTAACTATGGCTACACCTTC. Its translation is CASSLGGNSNYGYTF.

J is TRBJ2-3 and V is TRBV20-1, with TRBD2 matching over 7 bases. Trimming cost V 5 bases and J 2 bases; bases outside gene matches: 13. Germline CDR1 is DFQATT and CDR2 is SNEGSKA (reference sequence). The CDR3 totals 16 residues. Here the CDR3 DNA reads TGCAGTGCTGGGCAGAGGGCTAGCGGATACACAGATACGCAGTATTTT. Amino acid sequence: CSAGQRASGYTDTQYF.